Shown below are 15 T cell receptor beta chains from a single sample sequenced in a study of long-term antiretroviral therapy in people with HIV. The assay used was immunoSEQ (version v3.0), run at survey level. Generated by immunoSEQ multiplex PCR, the TCRdb table keeps only in-frame clones and is missing some. The sample records about 30,000 clones, 93% being singletons. This specimen consisted of unsorted PBMCs, obtained roughly 6.5 years after starting antiretroviral therapy. These receptor sequences come from a middle-aged woman with HIV.

The CDR3 DNA sequence: TGCGCCAGCAGCCACAGAATTAGAGGACAGGGCATTGGCAATCAGCCCCAGCATTTT. Protein: CASSHRIRGQGIGNQPQHF. The chain employs TRBV4-1 and TRBJ1-5, with TRBD1 matching over 8 bases. Germline V gives CDR1 MGHRA, CDR2 YSYEKL. V shed 3 bases and J 2 bases; nucleotides not matched to a gene: 15. The CDR3 extends over 19 amino acids.

The J gene is TRBJ2-1, the V gene TRBV6-5, with D hard to call. Trimming removed 5 bases at V and 0 bases at J, with 8 bases between. This CDR3 comprises 14 residues. Germline V CDR1 and CDR2: MNHEY, SVGAGI. Here the CDR3 DNA reads TGTGCCAGCAGTCCGAAGAGCTCCTACAATGAGCAGTTCTTC. Translation: CASSPKSSYNEQFF.

This clone was detected once. This chain connects TRBV7-2 to TRBJ1-2; D possibly corresponds to TRBD1 (5 bases). V lost 1 base to trimming and J lost 0 bases, with 15 bases between them. This CDR3 has 17 amino acids. Germline lookup yields CDR1 SGHTA and CDR2 FQGNSA. As DNA, the CDR3 is TGTGCCAGCAGCTTAGTTGGGGGGGGAGTTCCTAACTATGGCTACACCTTC. As protein: CASSLVGGGVPNYGYTF.

This clone is a singleton in its sample. The chain uses TRBV7-2 and TRBJ1-5; D is ambiguous. The CDR3 has 15 amino acids. The V end lost 2 bases, the J end lost 2 bases, and 10 bases lay between the germline ends. Germline values: CDR1 SGHTA, CDR2 FQGNSA. The CDR3 region is CASSLSSSGNQPQHF. CDR3 in DNA: TGTGCCAGCAGCTTAAGTTCATCGGGCAATCAGCCCCAGCATTTT.

This chain uses TRBV7-2 with TRBJ2-5; TRBD2 matches at 8 bases. CDR3 length: 15 residues. Trimming took 6 bases from V and 5 from J; bases not matched to a gene: 11. Germline lookup yields CDR1 SGHTA and CDR2 FQGNSA. The CDR3 here is CASRETSGVVETQYF. DNA of the CDR3: TGTGCCAGCAGAGAAACTAGCGGTGTTGTGGAGACCCAGTACTTC.

This chain joins TRBV7-8 and TRBJ1-6; D call uncertain. The V and J ends lost 4 bases and 3 bases respectively, with 4 bases between them. Per germline, CDR1 SGHVS and CDR2 FQNEAQ. The CDR3 is made up of 13 amino acids. CDR3 coding DNA: TGTGCCAGCAGCTCGGACTATAATTCACCCCTCCACTTT. Protein sequence: CASSSDYNSPLHF.

The CDR3 DNA sequence: TGCGCCAGCAGCTTGAAAGGGGACAGGGGCATATGGAACACTGAAGCTTTCTTT. Translation gives CASSLKGDRGIWNTEAFF. The V call is TRBV5-1, the J call TRBJ1-1; 10 bases line up with TRBD1. Germline CDR1 reads SGHRS; CDR2 reads YFSETQ. This CDR3 contains 18 residues. The V and J ends lost 1 base and 1 base, in that order; junction bases with no gene match: 10.

A few counts support this clone. This chain's CDR3 is CASSAGQAYGYTF. In nucleotides, the CDR3 is TGTGCCAGTAGTGCCGGACAGGCCTATGGCTACACCTTC. The rearrangement joins TRBV19 to TRBJ1-2; 7 nucleotides match TRBD1. CDR3 length: 13 amino acids. CDR1 and CDR2 from the germline V gene are LNHDA and SQIVND (reference sequence). The J segment lost 4 bases and the V segment lost 5 bases, leaving 4 bases of the junction unmatched.

The V gene is TRBV9, the J gene TRBJ1-2; no reliable D call. Trimming stripped 0 bases from V and 6 bases from J, with 15 bases between. This CDR3 region has 15 residues. CDR1 is SGDLS, CDR2 YYNGEE, per germline. DNA for the CDR3: TGTGCCAGCAGCGTAGGGTCAGGACGGCGAGATGGCTACACCTTC. Translated: CASSVGSGRRDGYTF.

The rearrangement links TRBV25-1 to TRBJ1-2, with a possible D match to TRBD1 (5 bases). Germline V gene data show CDR1 as MGHDK and CDR2 as SYGVNS. This CDR3 has 13 amino acids. V lost 6 bases to trimming and J lost 8 bases, with 16 bases between them. DNA of the CDR3: TGTGCCAGCAGCCTGGGGGGACTTTGGGGCTACACCTTC. Translating gives CASSLGGLWGYTF.

This chain connects TRBV19 to TRBJ1-2; D ambiguous. Germline loops: CDR1 LNHDA, CDR2 SQIVND (reference sequence). The CDR3 sequence is 15 residues long. The V end lost 4 bases, the J end lost 0 bases, and 12 bases lay between the germline ends. The CDR3 region has the DNA TGTGCCAGTAGTACCGGACCCGTGACTAACTATGGCTACACCTTC. Protein sequence: CASSTGPVTNYGYTF.

J is TRBJ2-3 and V is TRBV7-8; D is possibly TRBD1 or TRBD2 (6 bases each). CDR3 length equals 15 residues. Germline V gene lookup returns CDR1 SGHVS and CDR2 FQNEAQ. Trimming shortened V by 0 bases and J by 4 bases, and 11 bases separated the two germline ends. CDR3 protein: CASSLATGASDTQYF. The CDR3 DNA follows: TGTGCCAGCAGCTTAGCGACGGGGGCATCAGATACGCAGTATTTT.

The rearrangement uses TRBV4-1 and TRBJ2-1; 11 nucleotides agree with TRBD2. The CDR3 totals 15 residues. Germline V CDR1 and CDR2: MGHRA, YSYEKL. Trimming removed 8 bases from V and 2 bases from J; junction bases left unmatched: 5. The CDR3 bases are TGCGCCAGCGCCATTAGCGGGGGGGCCTACAATGAGCAGTTCTTC. Amino acid sequence: CASAISGGAYNEQFF.

The rearrangement links TRBV5-1 to TRBJ2-7, with a tentative D call TRBD1 (6 bases). Germline CDR1 and CDR2: SGHRS and YFSETQ. This CDR3 has 16 amino acids. Trimming shortened V by 3 bases and J by 0 bases, and 16 bases separated the two germline ends. The CDR3 protein is CASSYGRRDNSYEQYF. The CDR3 coding sequence is TGCGCCAGCAGCTACGGGCGTCGGGACAACTCCTACGAGCAGTACTTC.

J is TRBJ2-3 and V is TRBV4-3; 10 nucleotides align to TRBD2. The V segment lost 0 bases and the J segment 14 bases; nucleotides outside the gene matches: 11. This CDR3 comprises 15 residues. The germline gives CDR1 LGHNA, CDR2 YSLEER. The CDR3 DNA reads as TGCGCCAGCAGCCAAGATGAATCAGCGGGGGGGCGTCTGTATTTT. This codes for CASSQDESAGGRLYF.